This TCR beta chain was profiled in a study of T cell responses to AZD1222 COVID-19 vaccine. Whole-study results and caveats: With two AZD1222 doses given, Spike-specific TCR breadth and depth both rose. Close to half of spike-specific TCRs reportedly recognize unmutated variant regions. Regions 160-218 and 743-854 held dominance among vaccine-associated CD4 TCRs, which spanned spike.

Some clones are missing from TCRdb's copy, which holds only in-frame ones; the method was immunoSEQ multiplex PCR. The sample has 130,000 or so clones; 65% to 90% are singletons. Germline V gene lookup returns CDR1 MNHEY and CDR2 SVGAGI. Trimming left V 5 bases short and J 8 bases short, with 15 bases between. There are 14 residues in the CDR3. This clone was counted between two and nine times. Its antigen is undetermined. The receptor was derived from an adult who received the MenACWY meningococcal vaccine as a control. This sample comprised peripheral blood, obtained 28 days after the second dose of the MenACWY control vaccine. V is TRBV6-5 and J is TRBJ1-4; no clear D. CDR3 coding DNA: TGTGCCAGCAGTCGACGCACCTATGAGGAAAAACTGTTTTTT. Translation gives CASSRRTYEEKLFF.